Here is one T cell receptor (beta chain) with its context. The data belong to a study of cytomegalovirus exposure and HLA in healthy donors. Overall study: Earlier findings included 90 million to 120 million unique TCR beta sequences obtained from about 179 million T cells.

The J segment lost 5 bases and the V segment lost 5 bases, leaving 5 bases of the junction unmatched. The germline V gene has CDR1 SEHNR and CDR2 FQNEAQ (reference sequence). The CDR3 spans 15 residues. Primers for the PCR totalled 60 Vbeta and 13 Jbeta. Method: immunoSEQ multiplex PCR; TCRdb's copy keeps in-frame clones and lacks some. The top ten hold around 1.7% of the sample, which has around 61,000 clones, 70% to 85% seen once. The sequence came from a middle-aged man in good health and CMV-seronegative. The gene calls are TRBV7-9 and TRBJ2-1; 11 nucleotides line up with TRBD2. Sequenced material: PBMCs. CDR3 region: CASSRLAGGDNEQFF. The DNA for the CDR3 is TGTGCCAGCAGCCGGCTAGCGGGGGGTGACAATGAGCAGTTCTTC.